This entry concerns a single T cell receptor (beta chain). The antigen remains undetermined. Germline V lookup: CDR1 MNHNS, CDR2 SASEGT. CDR3 length: 15 residues. V shed 10 bases and J 5 bases; nucleotides not matched to a gene: 14. This table comes from immunoSEQ multiplex PCR, and its TCRdb copy is limited to in-frame clones, with some not included. Among approximately 30,000 clones listed, under 90% were seen once. The entry originates in a study of T cells in narcolepsy. About the research overall: Patients with NT1 or NT2 and healthy control donors were enrolled. Study conclusions and caveats: Blood of same and different patients, but not healthy controls, reportedly held recurring autoreactive clonotypes.

The TCR comes from a human donor with narcolepsy. The rearrangement joins TRBV6-1 to TRBJ2-5, with 9 positions matching TRBD2. Sequenced input: CD45RA- memory CD4+ T cells from PBMCs. CDR3 DNA: TGTGCCACCTCACAGGGGCGGGGGGGCGTTGAGACCCAGTACTTC. It codes for CATSQGRGGVETQYF.